The 19 T cell receptor beta chains listed next were all sequenced from one sample in a study of CD4 T cells in relation to SARS-CoV-2 and coronaviruses. Which antigens these TCRs recognize remains unknown. Clones were sequenced by immunoSEQ multiplex PCR, and TCRdb holds only the in-frame ones, with some missing. This sample has around 18,000 clones, with about three quarters found just once. Unexposed donor CD4+ T cells date from 2011-2018, before the COVID-19 pandemic. The cells were cultured for under 13 days before CD4+ T cells were isolated. Source material: CD4+ T cells from PBMCs, cultured in vitro. The origin of the receptors is a human donor in good health.

The J gene is TRBJ2-3, the V gene TRBV27, with 15 bases identical to TRBD2. This CDR3 spans 17 amino acids. Unmatched junction bases numbered 8, after V lost 4 bases and J lost 6 bases. Germline CDR1 reads MNHEY; CDR2 reads SMNVEV (reference sequence). DNA for the CDR3: TGTGCCAGCAGTTCCCCCGGACTAGCGGGAGGGCTGGATACGCAGTATTTT. Translation: CASSSPGLAGGLDTQYF.

The V gene is TRBV5-1, the J gene TRBJ1-2; 9 bases are shared with TRBD1. The V gene's germline CDR1 is SGHRS and CDR2 YFSETQ. The CDR3 totals 14 residues. V shed 4 bases, J shed 7 bases, and the junction held 8 bases outside the gene matches. CDR3 bases: TGCGCCAGCAGCCAGACAGGGGGAAGTTCTGGCTACACCTTC. Translating gives CASSQTGGSSGYTF.

The chain is built from TRBV6-1 and TRBJ1-2; tentative D call: TRBD1 (5 bases). V lost 4 bases and J lost 0, with 18 bases in between. The CDR3 is 17 amino acids. Germline CDR1 reads MNHNS; CDR2 reads SASEGT. The CDR3 DNA follows: TGTGCCAGCAGTGGTCCCCCCGGGACCTCCTCTAACTATGGCTACACCTTC. It specifies CASSGPPGTSSNYGYTF.

The sample holds a few counts of this clone. The genes are TRBV5-1 and TRBJ2-7; D is uncertain. CDR1 SGHRS and CDR2 YFSETQ come from the germline V gene. V was clipped by 1 base and J by 0 bases, with 5 bases between them. The CDR3 is 13 amino acids. CDR3 bases: TGCGCCAGCAGCTTGTCCAGCTCCTACGAGCAGTACTTC. Its protein is CASSLSSSYEQYF.

The chain uses TRBV19 and TRBJ1-1, with D perhaps TRBD1 (5 bases). The CDR3 covers 11 residues. Germline loops: CDR1 LNHDA, CDR2 SQIVND (reference sequence). V shed 6 bases and J shed 9 bases, with 11 bases lying between them. CDR3 protein: CASRGRDQAFF. The DNA of the CDR3 is TGTGCCAGTAGGGGACGGGACCAAGCTTTCTTT.

This rearrangement joins TRBV6-5 to TRBJ1-1, with 11 positions matching TRBD1. The germline V gene has CDR1 MNHEY and CDR2 SVGAGI. There are 16 residues in the CDR3. V dropped 2 bases and J dropped 4; count of bases not matched to a gene: 6. This CDR3 is CASSYGYGTGGTEAFF. For the CDR3, the DNA is TGTGCCAGCAGTTACGGTTATGGGACAGGGGGCACTGAAGCTTTCTTT.

This clone was found a few times. The chain carries TRBV7-2 and TRBJ1-4; D is unresolved. Per the germline V gene, CDR1 is SGHTA and CDR2 is FQGNSA. The V and J ends lost 6 bases and 5 bases respectively, with 16 bases between them. This CDR3 region has 15 residues. In DNA form, the CDR3 reads TGTGCCAGCAGACCTATTCCCCCGATAAATGAAAAACTGTTTTTT. It specifies CASRPIPPINEKLFF. Full variable domain (missing parts from reference TRBV7-2 and TRBJ1-4): GAGVSQSPSNKVTEKGKDVELRCDPISGHTALYWYRQSLGQGLEFLIYFQGNSAPDKSGLPSDRFSAERTGGSVSTLTIQRTQQEDSAVYLCASRPIPPINEKLFFGSGTQLSVL.

The CDR3 nucleotides read TGTGCCAGCAGCTTAGCGGGGACAGAAGTCTACGAGCAGTACTTC. This codes for CASSLAGTEVYEQYF. The chain couples TRBV7-2 to TRBJ2-7, with TRBD1 matching 7 bases. Germline CDR1 reads SGHTA; CDR2 reads FQGNSA. The V and J ends lost 0 bases and 3 bases, in that order; junction bases with no gene match: 5. CDR3 size: 15 residues. The full variable domain, completed using reference TRBV7-2 and TRBJ2-7, is GAGVSQSPSNKVTEKGKDVELRCDPISGHTALYWYRQSLGQGLEFLIYFQGNSAPDKSGLPSDRFSAERTGGSVSTLTIQRTQQEDSAVYLCASSLAGTEVYEQYFGPGTRLTVT.

The CDR3 sequence is CASSPGLNTEAFF. Here the CDR3 DNA reads TGTGCCAGCTCGCCAGGATTGAACACTGAAGCTTTCTTT. The V gene is TRBV2, the J gene TRBJ1-1; D not certain. CDR1 and CDR2 (germline): SNHLY, FYNNEI. The CDR3 is made up of 13 amino acids. V shed 8 bases and J shed 0 bases, with 10 bases lying between them.

The rearrangement uses TRBV6-5 and TRBJ2-1, with TRBD2 matching over 7 bases. In germline, CDR1 is MNHEY, CDR2 SVGAGI. The V and J ends lost 0 bases and 7 bases, in that order; junction bases with no gene match: 3. The CDR3 runs to 14 residues. CDR3 sequence: CASSYSGGVNEQFF. The CDR3 nucleotides read TGTGCCAGCAGTTACTCGGGGGGGGTAAATGAGCAGTTCTTC.

V and J are TRBV29-1 and TRBJ1-4, with D hard to call. CDR3 size: 13 residues. The germline V gene has CDR1 SQVTM and CDR2 ANQGSEA. Deletions cut 2 bases from V and 7 bases from J, with 11 bases between. This CDR3 is CSVETAASEKLFF. In DNA form, the CDR3 reads TGCAGCGTTGAAACAGCTGCGAGTGAAAAACTGTTTTTT. The complete variable domain, with remaining parts taken from reference TRBV29-1 and TRBJ1-4, reads SAVISQKPSRDICQRGTSLTIQCQVDSQVTMMFWYRQQPGQSLTLIATANQGSEATYESGFVIDKFPISRPNLTFSTLTVSNMSPEDSSIYLCSVETAASEKLFFGSGTQLSVL.

This clone was seen a few times. The gene calls are TRBV4-2 and TRBJ2-1, with D uncertain. This CDR3 is 13 amino acids long. V was trimmed by 0 bases and J by 7 bases, leaving 7 bases between them. Per germline, CDR1 LGHNA and CDR2 YNFKEQ. This CDR3 is CASSQDFPNEQFF. CDR3 nucleotide sequence: TGTGCCAGCAGCCAAGATTTCCCGAATGAGCAGTTCTTC.

The rearrangement uses TRBV18 and TRBJ1-1; TRBD1 is a possible D gene (5 bases). This CDR3 is 13 amino acids long. Trimming removed 8 bases from V and 5 bases from J, with 15 bases in between. Germline CDR1 is KGHSH and CDR2 is LQKENI. The CDR3 DNA reads as TGTGCCAGCGGGGGGTGGATGGAGACTGAAGCTTTCTTT. It codes for CASGGWMETEAFF. Together with reference TRBV18 and TRBJ1-1, the CDR3 gives the full variable domain: NAGVMQNPRHLVRRRGQEARLRCSPMKGHSHVYWYRQLPEEGLKFMVYLQKENIIDESGMPKERFSAEFPKEGPSILRIQQVVRGDSAAYFCASGGWMETEAFFGQGTRLTVV.

The chain recombines TRBV6-5 with TRBJ2-7, with 8 bases aligning to TRBD1. Losses at the gene ends were 6 bases for V and 5 bases for J; bases not matched to a gene: 6. The CDR3 sequence is 13 residues long. The germline gives CDR1 MNHEY, CDR2 SVGAGI. CDR3 in amino acids: CASSLDRGHEQYF. CDR3 sequence (DNA): TGTGCCAGCAGCCTAGACAGGGGCCACGAGCAGTACTTC.

This rearrangement joins TRBV5-1 to TRBJ2-7; 8 nucleotides match TRBD1. CDR3 length: 15 amino acids. CDR1 SGHRS and CDR2 YFSETQ come from the germline V gene. Trimming at V came to 4 bases and at J to 4 bases, leaving 10 bases not matched to a gene. CDR3 in amino acids: CASSPQGQGLYEQYF. The CDR3 bases are TGCGCCAGCAGCCCTCAAGGACAGGGACTTTACGAGCAGTACTTC. The variable domain in full, with the rest retrieved from reference TRBV5-1 and TRBJ2-7, is KAGVTQTPRYLIKTRGQQVTLSCSPISGHRSVSWYQQTPGQGLQFLFEYFSETQRNKGNFPGRFSGRQFSNSRSEMNVSTLELGDSALYLCASSPQGQGLYEQYFGPGTRLTVT.

This chain joins TRBV7-3 and TRBJ2-7; a possible D gene is TRBD2 (5 bases). V dropped 2 bases and J dropped 2 bases, with 10 bases sitting between them. The V gene's germline CDR1 is SGHTA and CDR2 FQGTGA. The length of the CDR3 is 14 residues. The CDR3 is CASSLSTGTYEQYF. CDR3 nucleotides: TGTGCCAGCAGCTTATCAACGGGAACCTACGAGCAGTACTTC. Based on the CDR3 plus reference TRBV7-3 and TRBJ2-7, the full variable domain is GAGVSQTPSNKVTEKGKYVELRCDPISGHTALYWYRQSLGQGPEFLIYFQGTGAADDSGLPNDRFFAVRPEGSVSTLKIQRTERGDSAVYLCASSLSTGTYEQYFGPGTRLTVT.

The chain recombines TRBV28 with TRBJ1-1; D is ambiguous. V shed 7 bases and J shed 4 bases, with 19 bases lying between them. Germline CDR1 is MDHEN and CDR2 is SYDVKM. The CDR3 loop spans 15 amino acids. The DNA for the CDR3 is TGTGCCAGCATAAATTTTGGCCATCGGACCACTGAAGCTTTCTTT. Translated, it gives CASINFGHRTTEAFF.

This rearrangement joins TRBV5-1 to TRBJ2-7; TRBD1 matches 7 bases. The trim removed 4 bases at V and 6 bases at J, leaving 7 bases unmatched. Germline assignment: CDR1 SGHRS and CDR2 YFSETQ. The length of the CDR3 is 13 residues. The DNA for the CDR3 is TGCGCCAGCAGCACCCGGGACAGCGGCGAGCAGTACTTC. Residues: CASSTRDSGEQYF.

This rearrangement joins TRBV5-1 to TRBJ2-7, with no clear D. V lost 1 base and J 2 bases, leaving 10 bases between the germline ends. Germline V lookup: CDR1 SGHRS, CDR2 YFSETQ. The CDR3 covers 14 residues. Written as DNA, the CDR3 is TGCGCCAGCAGCTTGAACAGCTCTCCCTACGAGCAGTACTTC. Translation gives CASSLNSSPYEQYF.